A selection of T cell receptor beta chains follows, all from one sample in a study of T cell changes during pregnancy in multiple sclerosis. Profiled with immunoSEQ multiplex PCR; TCRdb holds only in-frame clones, not every one. This table holds tens of thousands of clones, 91% found once. The sample was CD8+ T cells from peripheral blood mononuclear cells, taken before pregnancy. The source of these receptors is a female donor with multiple sclerosis, enrolled in a pregnancy study. Each CDR3 is given with its conserved first and last residue. The D gene is left open where the match is weak. Size tells how often a clone was seen (once, few, many) or the class of an expanded clone, and some rows leave it out.

.	TRBV7-8	TRBJ1-4	.	TGTGCCAGCAGCTTAGACCAGGGTGAAAAACTGTTTTTT	CASSLDQGEKLFF
TRBD1	TRBV13	TRBJ1-1	.	TGTGCCAGCCAACTTGGACAGGTGCGTACTGAAGCTTTCTTT	CASQLGQVRTEAFF
.	TRBV19	TRBJ2-2	.	TGTGCCAGTAAAAGAGATGGAGGGAAAGTTAACACCGGGGAGCTGTTTTTT	CASKRDGGKVNTGELFF
TRBD1	TRBV10-3	TRBJ2-3	.	TGTGCCATCAACGAGGGACAGGGGGCTAGCACAGATACGCAGTATTTT	CAINEGQGASTDTQYF
.	TRBV18	TRBJ1-4	once	TGTGCCAGCTCACGGGAAGAGACAGGAATTAATGAAAAACTGTTTTTT	CASSREETGINEKLFF
TRBD1	TRBV11-2	TRBJ1-1	.	TGTGCCAGCAGCTTAGACGGCAGGGGGTTGAACACTGAAGCTTTCTTT	CASSLDGRGLNTEAFF
.	TRBV28	TRBJ2-3	.	TGTGCCAGCAGTTTCACGGGGGGCTCGCAGGATACGCAGTATTTT	CASSFTGGSQDTQYF
TRBD1	TRBV5-4	TRBJ1-6	.	TGTGCCAGCACTCAGGACAGGTATAATTCACCCCTCCACTTT	CASTQDRYNSPLHF
.	TRBV11-1	TRBJ2-1	.	TGTGCCAGCAGCCCCCCGGAGGATGAGCAGTTCTTC	CASSPPEDEQFF
TRBD2	TRBV29-1	TRBJ2-7	once	TGCAGCGTCGGTCTAGCGGGGGAAGAGAACGAGCAGTACTTC	CSVGLAGEENEQYF
.	TRBV19	TRBJ2-7	.	TGTGCCAGTAGTATAGAACAGATTTCCGTCTCCGAGCAGTACTTC	CASSIEQISVSEQYF
.	TRBV9	TRBJ2-1	.	TGTGCCAGCAGCGTAGGAGGCAGTACCAATGAGCAGTTCTTC	CASSVGGSTNEQFF